This TCR beta chain was recovered during a study of T cell repertoires in cytomegalovirus infection. About the research overall: Epitope selection comprised recently identified HLA-C-restricted CMV epitopes and well-studied HLA-B-restricted CMV epitopes. Matching HLA type, along with CMV infection, was indicated by public TCR beta signatures.

Findings and caveats of the study: Cumulative frequency (of public TCR beta family members) identified carriers of CMV plus the relevant HLA.

The CDR3 sequence is 13 residues long. Trimming left V 8 bases short and J 7 bases short, with 18 bases between. CDR1 and CDR2 from the germline V gene are SGHTA and FQGNSA. TCRdb itself ran the reads through MiXCR, one entry per CDR3 protein. The repertoire consists of hundreds of thousands of distinct CDR3 sequences, with more than 25% occurring once and the leading ten covering about an eighth. In this sample, this clonotype turned up many times. Its antigen is not known. The clonotype originates from a human donor in good health (CMV status not recorded). Some clones in this sample may be carry-over from other donors' samples. V and J are TRBV7-2 and TRBJ2-7, with a possible D match to TRBD2 (7 bases). This specimen consisted of cultured CD8+ T cells from PBMCs, obtained from culture after CMV antigen stimulation. The CDR3 coding sequence is TGTGCCAGCTCCTGGCGGGGGCCCCTGGAGCAGTACTTC. It is translated as CASSWRGPLEQYF.